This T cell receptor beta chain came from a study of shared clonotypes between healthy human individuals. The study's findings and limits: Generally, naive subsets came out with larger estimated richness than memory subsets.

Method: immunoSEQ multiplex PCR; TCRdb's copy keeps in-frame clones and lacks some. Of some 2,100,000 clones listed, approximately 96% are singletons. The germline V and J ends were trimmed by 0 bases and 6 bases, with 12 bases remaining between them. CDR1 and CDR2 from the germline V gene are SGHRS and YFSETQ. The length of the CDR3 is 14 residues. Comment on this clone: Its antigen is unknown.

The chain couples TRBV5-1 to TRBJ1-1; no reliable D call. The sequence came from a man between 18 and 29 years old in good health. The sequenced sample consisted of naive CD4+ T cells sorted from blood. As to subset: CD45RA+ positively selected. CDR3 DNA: TGCGCCAGCAGCTTGGTGCCTAAGGGAGCTGAAGCTTTCTTT. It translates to CASSLVPKGAEAFF.